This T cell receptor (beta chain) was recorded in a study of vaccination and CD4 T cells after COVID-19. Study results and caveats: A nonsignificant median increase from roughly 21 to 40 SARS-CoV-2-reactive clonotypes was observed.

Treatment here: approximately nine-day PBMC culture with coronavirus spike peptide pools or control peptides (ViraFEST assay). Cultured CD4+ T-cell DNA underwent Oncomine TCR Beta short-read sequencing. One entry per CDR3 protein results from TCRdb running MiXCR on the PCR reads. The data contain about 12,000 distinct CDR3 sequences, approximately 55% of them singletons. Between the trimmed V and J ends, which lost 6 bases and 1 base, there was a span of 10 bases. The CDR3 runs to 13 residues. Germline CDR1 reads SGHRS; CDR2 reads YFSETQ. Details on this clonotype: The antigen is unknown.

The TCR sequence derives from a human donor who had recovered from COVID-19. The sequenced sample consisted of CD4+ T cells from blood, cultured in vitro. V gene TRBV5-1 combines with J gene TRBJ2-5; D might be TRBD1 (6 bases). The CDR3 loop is CASTPTGQETQYF. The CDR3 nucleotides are TGCGCCAGCACCCCGACAGGCCAAGAGACCCAGTACTTC.